This T cell receptor beta chain was obtained from a study of cytomegalovirus exposure and HLA in healthy donors (dated by TCRdb to 2016 to 2017). Study-level background: In an earlier analysis of several hundred of the donors, 276 Gb of sequence data and 95 million to 130 million unique TCR beta sequences from roughly 190 million T cells were reported. An early release covering 500 to 750 HLA-typed donors comprised about 320 gigabases of sequencing data and tens of millions of unique TCR sequences. Of the roughly 400 genotyped donors, around 81% fell in the genetic ancestry cluster associated with self-reported Caucasian donors. The study aimed to test whether cataloging public T cell receptors could reveal signatures of past pathogen exposure. The T cell repertoires of 666 subjects were profiled by immunosequencing and related to cytomegalovirus serostatus. Besides the first cohort of about 730 subjects, a separate validation cohort made up of 95 to 150 different subjects was used. To predict cytomegalovirus infection status, the study brought together high-throughput TCR immunosequencing, statistical association of individual TCRs with disease status, and machine learning. A later analysis re-analyzed previously published TCR beta repertoires from roughly 630 donors and added high-resolution HLA genotyping to study TCR occurrence patterns. Rather than drawing on any new phenotypic data, the later analysis identified candidate immune exposures from TCR beta sequences and the way those sequences occurred across donors. To decide whether each TCR beta V gene segment behaved as functional or pseudogenic, an earlier analysis of nearly 600 of the donors relied on high-throughput TCR beta sequencing. Donor age, sex, ethnicity and CMV serostatus were collected together with the repertoire data. Genome-wide SNP genotypes for about 65% of the roughly 670 donors were used in a later genetic analysis, which treated that subset as a discovery cohort. Every discovery cohort repertoire had been produced on one sequencing platform. HLA typing covered class I and class II loci at four-digit resolution. Typing coverage varied by locus: about 620-630 donors for A, B, C, DRB1 and DQB1; under 550 for DQA1; approximately 610 for DPA1; roughly 470 for DPB1. Four or five DR-DQ haplotypes were handled as single units for association and clustering, since linkage in the cohort was strong. Among some 400 genotyped donors of the cohort, an average of about 240,000 unique TCR beta nucleotide sequences was sequenced per donor, of which roughly 18% were non-productive. General study outcomes and caveats: The only immune exposure information available for the cohort was CMV serostatus. Several of the top co-occurrence clusters appeared to be linked to parvovirus B19, influenza, CMV and Epstein-Barr virus, according to a later analysis. In an earlier analysis of more than 450 of the donors, most TCR beta V segments were observed in productive rearrangements about 90% or about 30% of the time, broadly matching IMGT annotations. Because HLA typing was unavailable for some donors at each locus, only the typed subset was used in association tests. Correlated functional status among segregating V segments might be attributable to linkage disequilibrium, but an unknown experimental factor could not be ruled out. According to a later genetic analysis, donors in an Asian-associated ancestry cluster had fewer N-insertions in productive TCRs than the approximately 650-donor mean. In this cohort, only TCR beta chains were sequenced, and detectable features were limited by the absence of alpha or paired-chain data. When HLA alleles, especially DR and DQ, strongly co-occurred, TCR associations were difficult to assign to individual alleles. A later genetic analysis associated a missense DCLRE1C variant with V-gene and J-gene trimming of TCR beta chains, and an independent cohort replicated the association. Some IMGT-functional V segments, including TRBV6-2 and TRBV6-3, could not be distinguished by the 87-base-pair reads and were therefore excluded. It was suggested by the authors that the approach could potentially be generalized to other disease states and immunological phenotypes. In vitro tests confirmed that three of the cytomegalovirus-associated TCR beta chains recognize cytomegalovirus antigens. The classifier was reported to diagnose cytomegalovirus status with high specificity and sensitivity in both the original and validation cohorts. Because counts were too low, some 16 rarely observed V segments, including chromosome 9 orphons, were excluded from the earlier analysis of 587 of the donors. The study gave a list of under 200 TCR beta chains associated with cytomegalovirus. Most CMV-associated TCR beta chains appeared to be HLA-restricted in a later analysis, and the HLA associations seemed to be driven largely by CMV exposure. In a later analysis, the rate of TCR association differed among HLA loci, with DRB1 alleles having the most associated TCRs and HLA-C alleles having the fewest. Presence/absence analyses assumed roughly uniform sequencing depth across donors, an assumption that may not hold. Compared with equally common non-associated chains, HLA-associated TCR beta chains in a later analysis were more clonally expanded and had lower generation probabilities. A further reported finding was that TCR beta sequences accurately predicted the HLA-A and HLA-B alleles for most subjects in the first cohort. Across donors, most TCR sequences were observed very rarely, whereas some public TCRs were present in many individuals. A later analysis associated some 17,000 TCR beta sequences with specific HLA alleles at a false discovery rate of 0.05. A cluster of highly shared sequence variants was judged likely to be a technical artifact of the sequencing pipeline.

Trimming costs V 5 bases and J 9 bases, and their ends lie 17 bases apart. From the germline V gene, CDR1 is SGHNT and CDR2 is YENEEA. The CDR3 goes from the cysteine to the phenylalanine over 13 residues. The CDR3 DNA has 39 bases and is translated from base 1. In this sample, this clone turned up a few times. Its target antigen remains unknown. Nothing much larger sits one base from this clone, and base qualities are not available. Libraries were built with the immunoSEQ multiplex PCR assay. A mixture of 60 forward primers for TCR Vbeta segments and 13 reverse primers for TCR Jbeta segments was used in the multiplex PCR. The CDR3 region of rearranged TCR beta genes was amplified from genomic DNA with a multiplex PCR assay. The Illumina HiSeq System was used to sequence the amplified TCR beta libraries as 87-base-pair reads. Per the authors' processing: A later analysis tallied 75 million to 85 million unique TCR beta chains across the 666 repertoires, and some 10 million of those chains were shared by two or more donors. Raw reads were error-corrected and collapsed into unique sequences by a nearest-neighbor algorithm in which closely related sequences were merged to remove PCR and sequencing errors. Alignment of CDR3 sequences to IMGT reference sequences was used to assign V, D and J gene segments. For a sequence to be retained, a match of at least six nucleotides was required to both a V gene segment and a J gene segment. A rearrangement counted as productive if the CDR3 had no stop codons and remained in frame with V and J, and every other rearrangement counted as non-productive. Following IMGT convention, CDR3 was defined as the stretch from the second conserved V-encoded cysteine to the conserved J-encoded phenylalanine. The earlier analysis of 500 to 650 of the donors excluded any sequence lacking an unambiguous match to a single V gene segment. An earlier analysis of some 500 of the donors classified V segments as functional when productive rearrangements were above 56.7% and as segregating when the standard deviation between donors was above 5%. A statistical classification framework was built to diagnose cytomegalovirus status from the catalog of TCR beta chain sequences. In a later analysis, TCR nucleotide sequences were compared against IMGT/GENE-DB human TR gene sequences so that V and J genes could be assigned. The TCRdist pipeline was used in a later analysis to assign CDR3 sequences and most-parsimonious VDJ recombination scenarios. A later analysis defined each TCR beta chain by its CDR3 amino acid sequence plus V-gene family, and excluded reads lacking a unique V-gene family. In a later analysis, 500 to 700 highly shared, low-generation-probability nucleotide sequences were removed to address suspected cross-contamination and a sequencing artifact. For each public chain, a later analysis derived a clonal expansion index from normalized ranks of inferred template counts within each repertoire. Generation probabilities in a later analysis came from a VDJ recombination model fitted to out-of-frame rearrangements, and those results were checked against IGoR. Hypergeometric tests were used in a later analysis to score TCR-TCR, TCR-HLA and TCR-CMV co-occurrence, with a repertoire-size bias correction applied to the TCR pairs. In a later analysis, false discovery rates were estimated by permuting HLA or CMV assignments 20 times. In a later analysis, co-occurring TCRs were grouped with DBSCAN, and TCRdist sequence similarity was added when clustering was performed within HLA-allele-positive subsets. Co-occurrence clustering excluded repertoires with fewer than 30,000 or more than 120,000 public chains, plus five with anomalous nucleotide sharing. TCRdb obtained this table from immuneACCESS and retained in-frame rearrangements with V and J assigned. These tables miss some clones; where compared with another copy, unresolved V genes account for less than half of the shortfall, and the remainder is unexplained. V and J calls and clone size follow that table, whereas D and trimming were derived from the DNA. The sample contains 50,000 or so clones, approximately 70% of them found a single time. The top ten clonotypes cover under 3% of the sample.

The cohort was made up of approximately 670 healthy bone marrow donors. At the time of sampling, all cohort members were nominally healthy, though unrecorded immune exposures were likely present. The donor tested CMV seronegative and was one of the 352 seronegative cohort members. A peripheral blood sample was collected from each donor, and TCR beta sequencing was performed on peripheral blood mononuclear cells. The Qiagen DNeasy Blood Extraction Kit was used to extract genomic DNA from the blood cell samples. The clonotype originates from a man aged 18-30 years in good health and CMV-seronegative. Recombination connected TRBV11-3 to TRBJ2-7; a tentative D call is TRBD1 (6 bases match). Sample: PBMCs. The CDR3 region reads CASSRRDTNPQYF. The DNA sequence reads TGTGCCAGCAGCCGCCGGGACACCAATCCGCAGTACTTC.